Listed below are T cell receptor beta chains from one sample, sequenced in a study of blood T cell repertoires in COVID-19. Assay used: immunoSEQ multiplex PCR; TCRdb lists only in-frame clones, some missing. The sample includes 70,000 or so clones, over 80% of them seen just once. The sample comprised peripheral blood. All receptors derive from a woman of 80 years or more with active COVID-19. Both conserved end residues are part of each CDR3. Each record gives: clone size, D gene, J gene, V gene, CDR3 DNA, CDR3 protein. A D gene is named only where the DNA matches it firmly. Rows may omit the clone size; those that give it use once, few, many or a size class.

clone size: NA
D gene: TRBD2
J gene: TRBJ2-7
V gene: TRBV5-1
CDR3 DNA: TGCGCCAGCAGCTTGGGTGGGACTAGCCAAGGCGAGCAGTACTTC
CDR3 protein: CASSLGGTSQGEQYF

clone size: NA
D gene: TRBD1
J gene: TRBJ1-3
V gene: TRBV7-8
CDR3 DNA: TGTGCCAGCAGCTCAGGGGGATTTTCAAACACCATATATTTT
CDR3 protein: CASSSGGFSNTIYF

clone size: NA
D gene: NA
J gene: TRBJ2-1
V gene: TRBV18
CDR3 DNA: TGTGCCAGCTCCCCGGGACTCCACAATGAGCAGTTCTTC
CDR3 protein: CASSPGLHNEQFF

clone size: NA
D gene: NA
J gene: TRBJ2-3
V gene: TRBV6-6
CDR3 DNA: TGTGCCAGCAGTCCATCCGTCCCCACAGATACGCAGTATTTT
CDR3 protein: CASSPSVPTDTQYF

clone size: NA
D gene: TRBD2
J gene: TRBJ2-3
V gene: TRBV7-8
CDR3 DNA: TGTGCCAGCAGCTCCGGGACTAGCCCCCTTCACACAGATACGCAGTATTTT
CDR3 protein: CASSSGTSPLHTDTQYF

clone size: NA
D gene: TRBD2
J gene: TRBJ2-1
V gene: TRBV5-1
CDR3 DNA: TGCGCCAGCAGCGATCAGAGCGGGAGGGGCTACAATGAGCAGTTCTTC
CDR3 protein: CASSDQSGRGYNEQFF

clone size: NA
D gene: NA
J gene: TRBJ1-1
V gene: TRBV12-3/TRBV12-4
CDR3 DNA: TGTGCCAGCAGTTTATGGGGGGGGACTGAAGCTTTCTTT
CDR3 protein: CASSLWGGTEAFF

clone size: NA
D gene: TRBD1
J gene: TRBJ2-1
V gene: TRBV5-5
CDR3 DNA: TGTGCCAGCAGCTTGGTGAGGACAGGGGGCAATGAGCAGTTCTTC
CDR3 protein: CASSLVRTGGNEQFF

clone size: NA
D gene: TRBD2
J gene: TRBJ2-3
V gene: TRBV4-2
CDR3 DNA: TGTGCCAGCAGCCTTAGCGGGAGGGGTCCAGATACGCAGTATTTT
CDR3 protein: CASSLSGRGPDTQYF

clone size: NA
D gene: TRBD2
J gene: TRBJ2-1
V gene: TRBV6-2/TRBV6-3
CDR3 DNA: TGTGCCAGCAGTTACTCGATGGGGGGAGGGATCGATGAGCAGTTCTTC
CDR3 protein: CASSYSMGGGIDEQFF

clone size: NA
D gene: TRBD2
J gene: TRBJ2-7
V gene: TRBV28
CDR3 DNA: TGTGCCAGCAGGACTAGCGGATCCCTGTTTGAGCAGTACTTC
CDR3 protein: CASRTSGSLFEQYF

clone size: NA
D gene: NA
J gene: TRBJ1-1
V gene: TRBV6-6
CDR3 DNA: TGTGCCAGCAGTCCGGACAGTGAAGCTTTCTTT
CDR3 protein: CASSPDSEAFF

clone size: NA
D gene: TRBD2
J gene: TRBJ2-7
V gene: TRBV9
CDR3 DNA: TGTGCCAGCAGCAACCTCGCCCTAGCGGGACACGAGCAGTACTTC
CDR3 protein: CASSNLALAGHEQYF

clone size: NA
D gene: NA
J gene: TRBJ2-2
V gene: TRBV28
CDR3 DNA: TGTGCCAGCAGTTTATCGACTAGAACTGGGGAGCTGTTTTTT
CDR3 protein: CASSLSTRTGELFF

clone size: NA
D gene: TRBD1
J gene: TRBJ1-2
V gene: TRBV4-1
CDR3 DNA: TGCGCCAGCAGCCCACCCGGGACAGGGGGGGAAGGCTATGGCTACACCTTC
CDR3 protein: CASSPPGTGGEGYGYTF

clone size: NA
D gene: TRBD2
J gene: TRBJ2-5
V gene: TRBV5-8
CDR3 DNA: TGTGCCAGCAGCTATTTTGGCGGGAGTGATCAAGAGACCCAGTACTTC
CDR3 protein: CASSYFGGSDQETQYF

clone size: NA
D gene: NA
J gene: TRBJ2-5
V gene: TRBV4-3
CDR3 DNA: TGCGCCAGCAGCCAAAATTGGGACTCCGCAGAGACCCAGTACTTC
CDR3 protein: CASSQNWDSAETQYF

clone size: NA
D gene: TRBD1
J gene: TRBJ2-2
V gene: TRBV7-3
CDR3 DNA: TGTGCCAGCAGCCCCCCGGGGACAGGTGACACCGGGGAGCTGTTTTTT
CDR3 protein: CASSPPGTGDTGELFF

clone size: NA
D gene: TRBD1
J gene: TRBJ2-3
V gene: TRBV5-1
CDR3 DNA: TGCGCCAGCAGCTTGGTAGTAGGGGGCAAGAATACGCAGTATTTT
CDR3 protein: CASSLVVGGKNTQYF

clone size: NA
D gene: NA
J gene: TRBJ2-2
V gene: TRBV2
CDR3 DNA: TGTGCCAGCAGCCCCGGGTCTTACACCGGGGAGCTGTTTTTT
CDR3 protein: CASSPGSYTGELFF

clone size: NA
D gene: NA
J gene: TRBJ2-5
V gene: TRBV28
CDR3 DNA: TGTGCCAGCAGAACCGGGTCCCAAGAGACCCAGTACTTC
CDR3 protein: CASRTGSQETQYF

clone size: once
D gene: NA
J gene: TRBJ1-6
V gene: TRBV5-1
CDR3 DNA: TGCGCCAGCGCAACCTCAACAGAGAATTCACCCCTCCACTTT
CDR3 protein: CASATSTENSPLHF

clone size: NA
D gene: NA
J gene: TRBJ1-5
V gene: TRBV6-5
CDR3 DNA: TGTGCCAGCAGGCGGGACCCTAATCAGCCCCAGCATTTT
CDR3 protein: CASRRDPNQPQHF

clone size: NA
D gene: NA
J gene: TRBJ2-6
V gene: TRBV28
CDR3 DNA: TGTGCCAGCAGTTTAGATCCGAGCTCTGGGGCCAACGTCCTGACTTTC
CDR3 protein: CASSLDPSSGANVLTF

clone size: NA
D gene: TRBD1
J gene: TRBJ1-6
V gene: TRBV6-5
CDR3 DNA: TGTGCCAGCAGCCGGGACAGGGGGAATTCACCCCTCCACTTT
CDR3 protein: CASSRDRGNSPLHF

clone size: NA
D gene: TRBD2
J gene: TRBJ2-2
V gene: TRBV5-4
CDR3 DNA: TGTGCCAGCAGCTTGGCACTAGCGGGAGGCGCCGGGGAGCTGTTTTTT
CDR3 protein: CASSLALAGGAGELFF

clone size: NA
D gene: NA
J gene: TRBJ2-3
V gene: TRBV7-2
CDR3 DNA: TGTGCCAGCAGCTCACGGGCAGGGAACCAAGATACGCAGTATTTT
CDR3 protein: CASSSRAGNQDTQYF

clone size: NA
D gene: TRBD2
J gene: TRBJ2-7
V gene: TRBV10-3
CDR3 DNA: TGTGCCATCAGTGAGTCGGCTAGCGGTATCGAGCAGTACTTC
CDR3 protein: CAISESASGIEQYF

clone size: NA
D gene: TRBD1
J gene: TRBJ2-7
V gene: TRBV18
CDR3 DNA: TGTGCCAGCTCACCCGGGACAGGGGTAATCGACGAGCAGTACTTC
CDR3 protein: CASSPGTGVIDEQYF

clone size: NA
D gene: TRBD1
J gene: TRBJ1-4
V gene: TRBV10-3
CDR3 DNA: TGTGCCATCAGTACCGGGACAGAAGGTGAAAAACTGTTTTTT
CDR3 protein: CAISTGTEGEKLFF

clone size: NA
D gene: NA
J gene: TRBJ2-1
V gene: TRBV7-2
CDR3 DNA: TGTGCCAGCAGCTTATCCCGCGGGAATTGGGGTGAGCAGTTCTTC
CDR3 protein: CASSLSRGNWGEQFF

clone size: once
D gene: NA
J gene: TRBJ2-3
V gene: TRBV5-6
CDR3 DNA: TGTGCCAGCAGCTTGATTAGTTCAGATACGCAGTATTTT
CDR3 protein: CASSLISSDTQYF

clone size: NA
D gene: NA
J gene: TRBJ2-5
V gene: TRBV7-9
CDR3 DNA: TGTGCCAGCAGCCTCAGGGGACAAGAGACCCAGTACTTC
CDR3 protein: CASSLRGQETQYF

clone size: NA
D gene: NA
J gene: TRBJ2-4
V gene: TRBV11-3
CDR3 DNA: TGTGCCAGCAGCGCTGGGCCTGGCGAAAACATTCAGTACTTC
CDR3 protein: CASSAGPGENIQYF

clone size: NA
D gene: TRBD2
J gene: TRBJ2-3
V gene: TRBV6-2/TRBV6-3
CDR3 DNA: TGTGCCAGCAGTTCACTAGCGGGATCGCAGTATTTT
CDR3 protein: CASSSLAGSQYF

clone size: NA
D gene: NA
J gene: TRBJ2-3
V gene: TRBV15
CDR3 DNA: TGTGCCACCAGCACTGGGATGGGGAGTACAGATACGCAGTATTTT
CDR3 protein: CATSTGMGSTDTQYF

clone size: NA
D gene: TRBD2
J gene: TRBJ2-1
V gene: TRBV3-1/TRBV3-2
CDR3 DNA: TGTGCCAGCAGCCAACCGGGACTAGCGGGAGGGAATGAGCAGTTCTTC
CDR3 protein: CASSQPGLAGGNEQFF

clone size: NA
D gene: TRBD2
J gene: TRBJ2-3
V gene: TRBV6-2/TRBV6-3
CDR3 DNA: TGTGCCAGCAGCTCCCGACTAGCGGGAGCGGTAGATACGCAGTATTTT
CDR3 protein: CASSSRLAGAVDTQYF

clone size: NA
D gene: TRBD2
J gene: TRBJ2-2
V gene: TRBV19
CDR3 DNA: TGTGCCAGTAGTATGTGGACGGGAGGGAAGCAAGGGGAGCTGTTTTTT
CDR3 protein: CASSMWTGGKQGELFF

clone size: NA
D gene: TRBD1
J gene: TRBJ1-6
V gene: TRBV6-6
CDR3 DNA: TGTGCCAGCAGTCGCACAGGGACAGATTCACCCCTCCACTTT
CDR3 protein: CASSRTGTDSPLHF

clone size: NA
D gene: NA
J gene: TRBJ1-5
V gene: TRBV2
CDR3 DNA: TGTGCCAGCAGTGGCGGGGGGAGTGGCAATCAGCCCCAGCATTTT
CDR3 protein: CASSGGGSGNQPQHF

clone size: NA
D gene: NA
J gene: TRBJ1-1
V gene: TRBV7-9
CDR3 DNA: TGTGCCAGCAGCTTAGGGCGGGGTAGCTACAACACTGAAGCTTTCTTT
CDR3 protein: CASSLGRGSYNTEAFF

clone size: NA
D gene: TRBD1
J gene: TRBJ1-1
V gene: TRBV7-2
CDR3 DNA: TGTGCCAGCAGCCCAGGACAGGGTGAAGCTTTCTTT
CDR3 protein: CASSPGQGEAFF

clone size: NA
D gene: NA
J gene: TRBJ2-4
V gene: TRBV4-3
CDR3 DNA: TGCGCCAGCAGCCAAGATGGAGGAGGAAACATTCAGTACTTC
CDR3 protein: CASSQDGGGNIQYF

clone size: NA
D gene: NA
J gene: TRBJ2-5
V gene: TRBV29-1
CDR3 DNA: TGCAGCGTGTCCTGGAGGAGCGGCCACCAAGAGACCCAGTACTTC
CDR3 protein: CSVSWRSGHQETQYF

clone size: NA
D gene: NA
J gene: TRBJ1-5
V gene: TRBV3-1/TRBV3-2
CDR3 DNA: TGTGCCAGCAGCCAGGGAGGCAATCAGCCCCAGCATTTT
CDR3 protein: CASSQGGNQPQHF

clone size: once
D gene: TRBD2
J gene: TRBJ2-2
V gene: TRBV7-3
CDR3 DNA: TGTGCCAGCAGGAAAGGACTAGCGGGGGGAAACACCGGGGAGCTGTTTTTT
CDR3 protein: CASRKGLAGGNTGELFF

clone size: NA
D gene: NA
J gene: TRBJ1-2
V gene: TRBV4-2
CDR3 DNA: TGTGCCAGCAGCCAAGTGGGAAGGGACAACGGCTACACCTTC
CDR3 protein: CASSQVGRDNGYTF

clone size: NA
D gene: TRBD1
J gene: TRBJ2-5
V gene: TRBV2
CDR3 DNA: TGTGCCAGCAGCCGGGACAGGGAGACCCAGTACTTC
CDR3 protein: CASSRDRETQYF

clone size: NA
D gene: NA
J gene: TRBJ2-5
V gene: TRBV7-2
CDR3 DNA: TGTGCCAGCAGCTTGGGGCAGATGTTGGAGACCCAGTACTTC
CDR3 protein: CASSLGQMLETQYF

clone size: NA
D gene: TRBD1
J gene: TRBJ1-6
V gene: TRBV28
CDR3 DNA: TGTGCCAGCAGTCGGGACAGGAGATATAATTCACCCCTCCACTTT
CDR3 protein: CASSRDRRYNSPLHF

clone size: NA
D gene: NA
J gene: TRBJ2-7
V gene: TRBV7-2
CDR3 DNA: TGTGCCAGCAGCCTCGGAAATTGGCGGGACCTCTACGAGCAGTACTTC
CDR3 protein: CASSLGNWRDLYEQYF

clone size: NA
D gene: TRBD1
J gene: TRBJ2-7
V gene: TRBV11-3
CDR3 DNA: TGTGCCAGCAGTATCGGGACAGGGGCTTACTACGAGCAGTACTTC
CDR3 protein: CASSIGTGAYYEQYF